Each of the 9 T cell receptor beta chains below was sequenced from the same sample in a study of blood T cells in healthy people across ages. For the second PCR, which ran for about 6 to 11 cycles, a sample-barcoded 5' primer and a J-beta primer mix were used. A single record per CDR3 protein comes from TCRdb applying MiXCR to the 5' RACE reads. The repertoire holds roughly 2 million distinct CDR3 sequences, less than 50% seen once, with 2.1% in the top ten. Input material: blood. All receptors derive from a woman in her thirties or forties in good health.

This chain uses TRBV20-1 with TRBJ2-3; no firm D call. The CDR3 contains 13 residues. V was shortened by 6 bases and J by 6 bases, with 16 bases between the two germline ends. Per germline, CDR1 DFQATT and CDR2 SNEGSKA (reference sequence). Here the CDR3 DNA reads TGCAGTGCCTCAAATCCAGCTGATGATACGCAGTATTTT. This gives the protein CSASNPADDTQYF.

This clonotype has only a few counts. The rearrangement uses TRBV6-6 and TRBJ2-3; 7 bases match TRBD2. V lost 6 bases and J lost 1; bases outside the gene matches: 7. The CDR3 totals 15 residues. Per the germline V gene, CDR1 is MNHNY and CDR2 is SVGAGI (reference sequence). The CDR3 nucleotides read TGTGCCAGCAGCTTTCCGACTAGCCGCACAGATACGCAGTATTTT. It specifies CASSFPTSRTDTQYF.

CDR3 region: CSATPRQGLQPQHF. CDR3 DNA: TGCAGTGCCACCCCCAGACAGGGGTTGCAGCCCCAGCATTTT. The chain employs TRBV20-1 and TRBJ1-5, with TRBD1 matching over 8 bases. Germline V gene lookup returns CDR1 DFQATT and CDR2 SNEGSKA (reference sequence). The CDR3 length is 14 residues. With 6 bases clipped from V and 7 bases from J, the junction kept 11 bases outside the gene matches.

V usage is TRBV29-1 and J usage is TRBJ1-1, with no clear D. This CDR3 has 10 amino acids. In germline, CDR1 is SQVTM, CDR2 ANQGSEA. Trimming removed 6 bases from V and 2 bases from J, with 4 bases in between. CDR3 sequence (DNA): TGCAGCGTGAAAAACACTGAAGCTTTCTTT. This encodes CSVKNTEAFF. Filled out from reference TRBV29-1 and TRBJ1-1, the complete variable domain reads SAVISQKPSRDICQRGTSLTIQCQVDSQVTMMFWYRQQPGQSLTLIATANQGSEATYESGFVIDKFPISRPNLTFSTLTVSNMSPEDSSIYLCSVKNTEAFFGQGTRLTVV.

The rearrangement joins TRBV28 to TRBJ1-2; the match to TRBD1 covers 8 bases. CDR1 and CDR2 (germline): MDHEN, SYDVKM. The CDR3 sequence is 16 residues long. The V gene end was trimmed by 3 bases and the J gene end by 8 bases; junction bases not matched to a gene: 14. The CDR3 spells CASSFRVRTGNSGYTF. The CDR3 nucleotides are TGTGCCAGCAGTTTTCGTGTGAGGACAGGGAATTCAGGCTACACCTTC.

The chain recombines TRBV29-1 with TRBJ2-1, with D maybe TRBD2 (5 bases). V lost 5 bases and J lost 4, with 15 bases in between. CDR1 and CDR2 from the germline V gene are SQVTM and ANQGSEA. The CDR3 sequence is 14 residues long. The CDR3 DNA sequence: TGCAGCGTTAATCCGGACTCGGGATACAATGAGCAGTTCTTC. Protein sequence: CSVNPDSGYNEQFF.

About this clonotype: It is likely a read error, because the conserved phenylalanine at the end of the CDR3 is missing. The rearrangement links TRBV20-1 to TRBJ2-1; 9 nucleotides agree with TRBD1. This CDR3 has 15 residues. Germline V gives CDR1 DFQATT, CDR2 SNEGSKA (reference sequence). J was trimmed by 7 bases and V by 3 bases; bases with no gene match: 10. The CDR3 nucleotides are TGCAGTGCTAGGACTACAGGGGGCCTTGAGAATGAGCAGTTCGTC. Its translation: CSARTTGGLENEQFV.

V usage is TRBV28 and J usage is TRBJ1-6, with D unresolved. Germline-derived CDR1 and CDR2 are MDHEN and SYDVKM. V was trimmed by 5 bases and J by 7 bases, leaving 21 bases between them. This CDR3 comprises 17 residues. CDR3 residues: CASSKDRASLANSPLHF. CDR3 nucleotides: TGTGCCAGCAGTAAAGACCGGGCCTCCCTGGCCAATTCACCCCTCCACTTT.

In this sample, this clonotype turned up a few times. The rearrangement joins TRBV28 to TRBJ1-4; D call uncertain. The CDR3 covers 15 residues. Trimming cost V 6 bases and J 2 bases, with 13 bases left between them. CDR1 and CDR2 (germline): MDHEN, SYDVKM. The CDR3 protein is CASSRPNPTNEKLFF. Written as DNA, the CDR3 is TGTGCCAGCAGCCGCCCTAACCCGACTAATGAAAAACTGTTTTTT.